The next 14 T cell receptor beta chains were all read from a single sample in a study of immune heterogeneity within non-small cell lung tumors. Bulk tumor genomic DNA served as template, at roughly 600 ng per sample. Each primary tumor yielded several biopsies, collected far apart from one another at surgery. Those enrolled were patients newly diagnosed with untreated non-small cell lung cancer and undergoing curative surgery. Multiplex PCR with 32 V and 13 J primers amplified TCR beta CDR3. A single record per CDR3 protein comes from TCRdb applying MiXCR to the multiplex PCR reads. The table lists around 4,600 distinct CDR3 sequences, 30% to 40% of them singletons. Sequenced sample: lung tumor tissue. Source of these receptors: a woman aged 45-65 years with non-small cell lung cancer.

The V and J genes are TRBV12-3 or TRBV12-4 and TRBJ2-7; either TRBD1 or TRBD2 may fit D (5 bases each). This CDR3 region has 15 residues. V was clipped by 6 bases and J by 4 bases, with 19 bases between them. The CDR3 region is CASSTPGPILYEQYF. In nucleotides, the CDR3 is TGTGCCAGCAGCACCCCGGGACCGATTTTATACGAGCAGTACTTC.

In its sample, this clonotype is medium-sized (0.01 to 0.1%). The V gene is TRBV5-1, the J gene TRBJ2-5; tentatively, D is TRBD2 (6 bases). The CDR3 has 14 amino acids. In germline, CDR1 is SGHRS, CDR2 YFSETQ. Trimming pared 0 bases from V and 5 bases from J, leaving 11 bases between. The CDR3 is CASSLGGTYETQYF. CDR3 in DNA: TGCGCCAGCAGCTTGGGTGGGACTTATGAGACCCAGTACTTC.

This clonotype is deemed medium-sized. The chain employs TRBV10-2 and TRBJ1-1; D gene uncertain. Trimming took 8 bases from V and 2 from J, leaving 9 bases between them. Germline values: CDR1 WSHSY, CDR2 SAAADI. CDR3 length equals 12 residues. CDR3 amino acids: CASGRPNTEAFF. The CDR3 DNA reads TGCGCCAGCGGCCGGCCAAACACTGAAGCTTTCTTT.

Remarks on this clonotype: Given a much more abundant clone one base away, this may be a read error. The chain uses TRBV12-3 or TRBV12-4 and TRBJ2-2; D may be TRBD1 (6 bases). The CDR3 covers 16 residues. The CDR3 protein is CASSLKGGANTRELFF. In nucleotides, the CDR3 is TGTGCCAGCAGTTTAAAAGGGGGTGCGAACACCAGGGAGCTGTTTTTT.

The sample holds many counts of this clonotype. The chain combines TRBV7-2 with TRBJ1-6; D unclear. Germline CDR1 is SGHTA and CDR2 is FQGNSA. V shed 5 bases and J shed 6 bases, with 5 bases lying between them. The CDR3 covers 12 residues. The CDR3 nucleotides are TGTGCCAGCAGCGAAATTAATTCACCCCTCCACTTT. Translated: CASSEINSPLHF.

V gene TRBV19 combines with J gene TRBJ2-7; 9 bases align to TRBD2. The CDR3 consists of 15 residues. Germline CDR1 is LNHDA and CDR2 is SQIVND (reference sequence). After removal of 9 bases from V and 4 bases from J, the junction contained 13 bases not matched to a gene. The CDR3 DNA sequence: TGTGCCAGCCAGAGGACTAGCGAGAGGTATTACGAGCAGTACTTC. Encoded protein: CASQRTSERYYEQYF.

By frequency in the sample, this clonotype is medium-sized. The V call is TRBV7-8, the J call TRBJ2-1; 9 nucleotides line up with TRBD2. CDR1 SGHVS and CDR2 FQNEAQ come from the germline V gene. The V and J ends lost 6 bases and 10 bases, in that order; junction bases with no gene match: 7. The CDR3 consists of 13 residues. The CDR3 region is CASRKREEGEQFF. CDR3 nucleotides: TGTGCCAGCAGAAAGCGGGAGGAGGGAGAGCAGTTCTTC.

This clonotype is classed as medium-sized (0.01 to 0.1%). The chain has TRBV20-1 and TRBJ2-7; D may be TRBD1 or TRBD2 (5 bases each). The CDR3 is made up of 12 amino acids. V was shortened by 6 bases and J by 0 bases, with 9 bases between the two germline ends. The V gene's germline CDR1 is DFQATT and CDR2 SNEGSKA (reference sequence). This CDR3 reads CSAEDNSYEQYF. CDR3 sequence (DNA): TGCAGTGCGGAGGACAACTCCTACGAGCAGTACTTC.

In its sample, this clonotype ranks as medium-sized (0.01 to 0.1%). V and J are TRBV6-1 and TRBJ2-7, with 8 bases aligning to TRBD1. The V gene's germline CDR1 is MNHNS and CDR2 SASEGT. The J segment lost 2 bases and the V segment lost 6 bases, leaving 9 bases of the junction unmatched. The CDR3 consists of 15 residues. As DNA, the CDR3 is TGTGCCAGCAGCTTTAGGACAGGGATCGCCTACGAGCAGTACTTC. Translating it yields CASSFRTGIAYEQYF.

There are a few counts of this clonotype. A much larger clone lies one base from this, so it may be a read error. V usage is TRBV28 and J usage is TRBJ1-1, with D possibly being TRBD1 (6 bases). This CDR3 is 18 amino acids long. Germline CDR1 and CDR2: MDHEN and SYDVKM. The V end lost 2 bases, the J end lost 5 bases, and 24 bases lay between the germline ends. The CDR3 DNA sequence: TGTGCCAGCAGTTTAGGCCGACCGAAACACTCCACAGGGACTGAAGCTTTCTTT. It translates to CASSLGRPKHSTGTEAFF.

By share of the sample, this clonotype is medium-sized. The rearrangement uses TRBV27 and TRBJ2-7, with D tentatively TRBD1 (6 bases). The CDR3 runs to 14 residues. The germline V and J ends were trimmed by 8 bases and 3 bases, with 17 bases remaining between them. Per germline, CDR1 MNHEY and CDR2 SMNVEV (reference sequence). The CDR3 region is CASRKETGYYEQYF. As DNA, the CDR3 is TGTGCCAGCCGGAAGGAGACAGGATACTACGAGCAGTACTTC.

This clonotype is classed as large (0.1 to 1%). The chain couples TRBV5-1 to TRBJ2-7; the D call may be TRBD1 or TRBD2 (7 bases each). This CDR3 contains 15 residues. Deletions cut 5 bases from V and 2 bases from J, with 17 bases between. CDR1 and CDR2 (germline): SGHRS, YFSETQ. This CDR3 reads CASRGTGEGPYEQYF. The CDR3 DNA sequence: TGCGCCAGCAGGGGCACAGGGGAGGGTCCCTACGAGCAGTACTTC.

The chain combines TRBV5-6 with TRBJ2-7; maybe TRBD1 (6 bases). V was pared by 4 bases and J by 3 bases, with 20 bases between. The CDR3 has 16 residues. Germline loops: CDR1 SGHDT, CDR2 YYEEEE. This chain's CDR3 is CASSPPGHRPYYEQYF. As DNA, the CDR3 is TGTGCCAGCAGCCCCCCGGGACATCGCCCCTACTACGAGCAGTACTTC.

This clonotype is categorized as medium-sized (0.01 to 0.1%). The chain combines TRBV20-1 with TRBJ1-6; D unresolved. The CDR3 is 15 amino acids. Germline CDR1 is DFQATT and CDR2 is SNEGSKA (reference sequence). The V end lost 3 bases, the J end lost 4 bases, and 13 bases lay between the germline ends. CDR3 residues: CSASSGSTYNSPLHF. The CDR3 nucleotides are TGCAGTGCTAGTTCCGGGTCCACATATAATTCACCCCTCCACTTT.